A selection of T cell receptor beta chains follows, all from one sample in a study of cytomegalovirus exposure and HLA in healthy donors. TCRdb keeps only in-frame clones here, not all; method: immunoSEQ multiplex PCR. In the table there are about 160,000 clones, approximately 80% of which are singletons. The sample was PBMCs. Receptor source: a middle-aged man in good health and CMV-seronegative. Both conserved end residues are part of each CDR3. The D gene is left open where the match is weak. For some rows the clone size is stated as once, few or many, or as a class when expanded; others skip it.

abundance,d_gene,v_gene,j_gene,CDR3nt,CDR3aa
.,.,TRBV18,TRBJ1-6,TGTGCCAGCTCACCCGACAGTAATAATTCACCCCTCCACTTT,CASSPDSNNSPLHF
.,TRBD2,TRBV10-3,TRBJ2-3,TGTGCCATCAGTGACGAGCGGGGTCGGTCTGATACGCAGTATTTT,CAISDERGRSDTQYF
.,TRBD1,TRBV28,TRBJ1-2,TGTGCCAGCAGTTCTAGAGGGACAGGGGGCCGTGGCTACACCTTC,CASSSRGTGGRGYTF
.,TRBD1,TRBV4-2,TRBJ1-3,TGTGCCAGCAGCCAAGTACAGGGGGCTGGAAACACCATATATTTT,CASSQVQGAGNTIYF
.,TRBD2,TRBV7-2,TRBJ2-7,TGTGCCAGCAGCTTAGAACTAGCGGGGCTAACGTCCTACGAGCAGTACTTC,CASSLELAGLTSYEQYF
.,.,TRBV7-9,TRBJ1-4,TGTGCCACCGTACAGGGTCCGACTAATGAAAAACTGTTTTTT,CATVQGPTNEKLFF
.,.,TRBV5-6,TRBJ2-2,TGTGCCAGCAGCTTGGATTCGGGTACCGGGGAGCTGTTTTTT,CASSLDSGTGELFF
.,.,TRBV7-2,TRBJ2-1,TGTGCCAGCAGCTTAGGAGGGTACCAGCAGTTCTTC,CASSLGGYQQFF
.,TRBD1,TRBV30,TRBJ1-6,TGTGCCTCTACCCGTACCGGGACAGGGGGTTCACCCCTCCACTTT,CASTRTGTGGSPLHF
.,TRBD1,TRBV29-1,TRBJ2-7,TGCAGCGTAAGACAGGGTTGGAACGAGCAGTACTTC,CSVRQGWNEQYF
.,TRBD1,TRBV2,TRBJ1-1,TGTGCCAGCAGAGACAGGGGCCGATTTGATGAAGCTTTCTTT,CASRDRGRFDEAFF
.,.,TRBV6-1,TRBJ1-4,TGTGCCAGCAGGAAAGGAGGGTTGGGTGAAAAACTGTTTTTT,CASRKGGLGEKLFF
.,.,TRBV2,TRBJ2-1,TGTGCCAGCACCCTCGGACTTATAACCTACAATGAGCAGTTCTTC,CASTLGLITYNEQFF
.,.,TRBV7-3,TRBJ1-4,TGTGCCAGCAGCAGGACACCTCATGAAAAACTGTTTTTT,CASSRTPHEKLFF
.,TRBD1,TRBV5-1,TRBJ1-2,TGCGCCAGCAGCTCCACGACGGACAGGGTGAATGGCTACACCTTC,CASSSTTDRVNGYTF
.,.,TRBV6-1,TRBJ1-5,TGTGCCAGCAGCCCCGAACGGTATCAGCCCCAGCATTTT,CASSPERYQPQHF
.,.,TRBV9,TRBJ1-1,TGTGCCAGTTCCGGACAGATGAACACTGAAGCTTTCTTT,CASSGQMNTEAFF
.,TRBD2,TRBV7-2,TRBJ2-3,TGTGCCAGCATCCTAACTAGCGGGGGAGATACGCAGTATTTT,CASILTSGGDTQYF
.,.,TRBV11-3,TRBJ1-1,TGTGCCAGCAGCTTAGGAGGGATGAACACTGAAGCTTTCTTT,CASSLGGMNTEAFF
.,TRBD1,TRBV18,TRBJ2-7,TGTGCCAGCTCACCACGCGAGGGACAGGGGTTCCACGAGCAGTACTTC,CASSPREGQGFHEQYF
.,.,TRBV30,TRBJ2-1,TGTGCCTGGAGTGTCGTGGCCAATGAGCAGTTCTTC,CAWSVVANEQFF
many,TRBD1,TRBV7-9,TRBJ2-1,TGTGCCAGCAGCTCCCGGGACAGGGGGAATGAGCAGTTCTTC,CASSSRDRGNEQFF
.,.,TRBV29-1,TRBJ1-1,TGCAGCGTATTGGGGGCCTCTGACAACACTGAAGCTTTCTTT,CSVLGASDNTEAFF
once,.,TRBV11-1,TRBJ1-1,TGTGCCAGCATCGGTGGGGGGGCTGGGGACACTGAAGCTTTCTTT,CASIGGGAGDTEAFF
.,.,TRBV7-9,TRBJ2-7,TGTGCCAGCAGCTTACTAGGACAGAGTGCAGCAATGACCTACGAGCAGTACTTC,CASSLLGQSAAMTYEQYF
.,TRBD2,TRBV7-9,TRBJ2-3,TGTGCCAGCAGCTTCCCTAGCGGGGGGGTTCGTGGCGCAGATACGCAGTATTTT,CASSFPSGGVRGADTQYF
once,TRBD1,TRBV9,TRBJ1-2,TGTGCCAGCAGTGCCACAGGGGGCGATGGCTACACCTTC,CASSATGGDGYTF
few,.,TRBV7-2,TRBJ1-1,TGTGCCAGCAGCTTCTCGACAGGGAACACTGAAGCTTTCTTT,CASSFSTGNTEAFF
few,.,TRBV11-2,TRBJ2-3,TGTGCCAGCAGCCTCCTCCTTAGCGGTACTAGCACAGATACGCAGTATTTT,CASSLLLSGTSTDTQYF
.,.,TRBV11-3,TRBJ2-2,TGTGCCAGCAGCTTTGCTGGGGCTAGCACCGGGGAGCTGTTTTTT,CASSFAGASTGELFF
once,TRBD1,TRBV27,TRBJ2-5,TGTGCCAGCCATAGGCAGGGGGCCCCGCGAGAGACCCAGTACTTC,CASHRQGAPRETQYF
.,TRBD2,TRBV5-1,TRBJ2-3,TGCGCCAGCAGCTTGGCGGGGAGGGTCGCAGATACGCAGTATTTT,CASSLAGRVADTQYF
.,.,TRBV10-3,TRBJ2-3,TGTGCCATCAGGGATGGGGGGGATACGCAGTATTTT,CAIRDGGDTQYF
few,.,TRBV7-2,TRBJ2-7,TGTGCCAGCAGCTCCCCGTTGGGGCAGATCCTCGAAGGGAACGAGCAGTACTTC,CASSSPLGQILEGNEQYF
.,.,TRBV6-6,TRBJ2-7,TGTACCAGCAGTTACGAACTGACCTACGAGCAGTACTTC,CTSSYELTYEQYF
.,TRBD1,TRBV5-5,TRBJ1-6,TGTGCCAGCAGCCCCGGACAGGGGGCGTGGAATTCACCCCTCCACTTT,CASSPGQGAWNSPLHF
.,TRBD2,TRBV19,TRBJ2-6,TGTGCCAGTAGGCTTAGCGGGGGGGCCTCTGGGGCCAACGTCCTGACTTTC,CASRLSGGASGANVLTF
.,TRBD1,TRBV7-7,TRBJ2-7,TGTGCTAGCAGCCCCGGGACAGGGGAGTACGAGCAGTACTTC,CASSPGTGEYEQYF
.,TRBD2,TRBV7-9,TRBJ2-1,TGTGCCAGCAGCTCCCACTTGGGACTAGGGAACAATGAGCAGTTCTTC,CASSSHLGLGNNEQFF
.,TRBD1,TRBV19,TRBJ1-6,TGTGCCAGTAGTACCGGACAGGGTGATTGGTCACCCCTCCACTTT,CASSTGQGDWSPLHF
once,.,TRBV7-9,TRBJ1-1,TGTGCCAGCACTGCAGGCCTGGTGAACACTGAAGCTTTCTTT,CASTAGLVNTEAFF
.,TRBD1,TRBV11-2,TRBJ2-7,TGTGCCAGCAGCTTTTCCGGGACAGGACCCTACGAGCAGTACTTC,CASSFSGTGPYEQYF
.,TRBD2,TRBV6-4,TRBJ2-2,TGTGCCAGCAGCCCAAAAGCGGGGGGGAAGAACACCGGGGAGCTGTTTTTT,CASSPKAGGKNTGELFF
.,.,TRBV9,TRBJ1-3,TGTGCCAGCAGCGTAGAAGGACTGAGCACCATATATTTT,CASSVEGLSTIYF
.,.,TRBV7-3,TRBJ1-6,TGTGCCAGCAGCTTGGACCGGGGAAATTCACCCCTCCACTTT,CASSLDRGNSPLHF
.,TRBD2,TRBV7-9,TRBJ2-1,TGTGCCAGCAGCATAAGTAGGGGCTCTAGCGGGAGCTCCTACAATGAGCAGTTCTTC,CASSISRGSSGSSYNEQFF
.,TRBD1,TRBV9,TRBJ1-5,TGTGCCAGCAGCGTAGGACAGGGTGGCAATCAGCCCCAGCATTTT,CASSVGQGGNQPQHF
.,TRBD2,TRBV19,TRBJ2-7,TGTGCCAGTAGTGCCCCAACGGGACTAGCGGGGACCTACGAGCAGTACTTC,CASSAPTGLAGTYEQYF
.,.,TRBV6-6,TRBJ2-1,TGTGCCAGCAGTTCCCAGGATCGGAATGAGCAGTTCTTC,CASSSQDRNEQFF
.,.,TRBV11-2,TRBJ1-2,TGTGCCAGCAGCTTGGCATATAACTATGGCTACACCTTC,CASSLAYNYGYTF
.,.,TRBV5-7,TRBJ2-7,TGTGCCAGCAGCTCGGGACAACGCTACGAGCAGTACTTC,CASSSGQRYEQYF
.,.,TRBV5-4,TRBJ2-1,TGTGCCAGCAGCTTTAAAGCAGGGTCCTACAATGAGCAGTTCTTC,CASSFKAGSYNEQFF
.,.,TRBV6-5,TRBJ1-5,TGTGCCAGCAATTTCGGGTCACCAAATCAGCCCCAGCATTTT,CASNFGSPNQPQHF
.,.,TRBV2,TRBJ2-3,TGTGCCAGCAAAAGCCGGGACTCTACTAGCACAGATACGCAGTATTTT,CASKSRDSTSTDTQYF